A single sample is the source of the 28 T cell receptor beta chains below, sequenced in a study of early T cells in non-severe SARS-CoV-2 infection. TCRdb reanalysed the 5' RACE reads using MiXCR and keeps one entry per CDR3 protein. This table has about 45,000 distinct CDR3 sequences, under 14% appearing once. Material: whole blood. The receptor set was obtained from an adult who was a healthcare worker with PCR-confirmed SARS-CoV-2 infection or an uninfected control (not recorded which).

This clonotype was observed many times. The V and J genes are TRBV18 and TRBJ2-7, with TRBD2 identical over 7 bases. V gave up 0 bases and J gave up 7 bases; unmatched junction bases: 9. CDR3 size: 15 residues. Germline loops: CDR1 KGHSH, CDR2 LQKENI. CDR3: CASSPPSSGPGEQYF. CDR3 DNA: TGTGCCAGCTCACCACCGTCTAGCGGACCCGGGGAGCAGTACTTC. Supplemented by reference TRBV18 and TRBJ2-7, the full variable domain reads NAGVMQNPRHLVRRRGQEARLRCSPMKGHSHVYWYRQLPEEGLKFMVYLQKENIIDESGMPKERFSAEFPKEGPSILRIQQVVRGDSAAYFCASSPPSSGPGEQYFGPGTRLTVT.

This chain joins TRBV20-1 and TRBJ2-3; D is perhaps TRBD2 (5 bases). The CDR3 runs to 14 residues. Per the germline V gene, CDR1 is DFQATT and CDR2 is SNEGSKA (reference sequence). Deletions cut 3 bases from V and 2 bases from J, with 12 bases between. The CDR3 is CSARDWMATDTQYF. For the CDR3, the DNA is TGCAGTGCTAGGGACTGGATGGCCACAGATACGCAGTATTTT.

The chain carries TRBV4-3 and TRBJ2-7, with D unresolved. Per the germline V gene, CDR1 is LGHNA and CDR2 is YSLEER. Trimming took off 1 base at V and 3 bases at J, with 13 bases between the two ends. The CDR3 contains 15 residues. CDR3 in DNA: TGCGCCAGCAGCCAAGGTTGGGCAGGAAGCTACGAGCAGTACTTC. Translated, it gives CASSQGWAGSYEQYF.

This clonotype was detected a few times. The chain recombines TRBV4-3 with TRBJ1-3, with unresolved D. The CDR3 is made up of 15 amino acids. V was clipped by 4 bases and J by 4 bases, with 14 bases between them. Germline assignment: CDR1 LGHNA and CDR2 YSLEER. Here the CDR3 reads CASSPKRPRGNTIYF. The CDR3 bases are TGCGCCAGCAGCCCCAAAAGGCCTCGGGGAAACACCATATATTTT.

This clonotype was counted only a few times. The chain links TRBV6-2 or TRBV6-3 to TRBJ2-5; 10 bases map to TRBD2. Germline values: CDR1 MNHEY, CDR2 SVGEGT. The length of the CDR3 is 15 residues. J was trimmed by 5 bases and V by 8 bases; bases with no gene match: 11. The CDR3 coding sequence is TGTGCCAGCCGGACTAGCGGAATGCCCCCTGAGACCCAGTACTTC. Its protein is CASRTSGMPPETQYF.

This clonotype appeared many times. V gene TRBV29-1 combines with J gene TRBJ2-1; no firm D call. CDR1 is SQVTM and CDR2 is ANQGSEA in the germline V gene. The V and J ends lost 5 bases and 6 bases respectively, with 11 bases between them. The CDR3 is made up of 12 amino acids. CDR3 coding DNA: TGCAGCGTTTTGGTCTCCCTCAATGAGCAGTTCTTC. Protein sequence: CSVLVSLNEQFF.

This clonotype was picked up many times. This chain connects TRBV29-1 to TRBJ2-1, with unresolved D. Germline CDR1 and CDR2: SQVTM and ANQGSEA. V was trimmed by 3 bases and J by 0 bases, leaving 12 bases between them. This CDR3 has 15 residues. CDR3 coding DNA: TGCAGCGTTGATGATAGATCGAACTCCTACAATGAGCAGTTCTTC. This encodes CSVDDRSNSYNEQFF.

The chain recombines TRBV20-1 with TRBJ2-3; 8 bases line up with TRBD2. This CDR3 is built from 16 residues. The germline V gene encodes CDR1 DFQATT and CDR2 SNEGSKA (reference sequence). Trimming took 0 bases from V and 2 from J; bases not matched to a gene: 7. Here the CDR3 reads CSARDVGRDATDTQYF. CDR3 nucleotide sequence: TGCAGTGCTAGAGATGTCGGGAGGGACGCCACAGATACGCAGTATTTT.

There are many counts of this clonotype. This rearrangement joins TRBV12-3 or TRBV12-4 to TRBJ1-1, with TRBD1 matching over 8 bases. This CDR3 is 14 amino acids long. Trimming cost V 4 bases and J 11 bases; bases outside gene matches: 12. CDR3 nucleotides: TGTGCCAGCAGTTCGTTCGCAGGGGGCGCGGTCGCTTTCTTT. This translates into CASSSFAGGAVAFF.

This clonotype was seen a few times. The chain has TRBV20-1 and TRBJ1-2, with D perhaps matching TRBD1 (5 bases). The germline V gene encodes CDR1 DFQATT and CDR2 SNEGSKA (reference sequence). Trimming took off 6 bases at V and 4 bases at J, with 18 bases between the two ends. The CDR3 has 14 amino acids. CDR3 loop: CSATPGPMSYGYTF. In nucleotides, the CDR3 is TGCAGTGCGACTCCGGGACCGATGTCCTATGGCTACACCTTC.

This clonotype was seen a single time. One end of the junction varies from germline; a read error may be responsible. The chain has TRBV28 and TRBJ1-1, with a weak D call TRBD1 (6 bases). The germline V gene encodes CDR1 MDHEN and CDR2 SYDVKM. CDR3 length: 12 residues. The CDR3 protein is CVSMEGGTEAFF. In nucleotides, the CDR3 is TGTGTCAGCATGGAAGGGGGCACTGAAGCTTTCTTT.

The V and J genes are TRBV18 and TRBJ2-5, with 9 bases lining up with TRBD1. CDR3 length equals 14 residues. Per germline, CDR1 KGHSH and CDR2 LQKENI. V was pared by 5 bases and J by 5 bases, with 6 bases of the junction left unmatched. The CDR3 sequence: CASSELDRGETQYF. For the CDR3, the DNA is TGTGCCAGCTCAGAGTTGGACAGGGGTGAGACCCAGTACTTC.

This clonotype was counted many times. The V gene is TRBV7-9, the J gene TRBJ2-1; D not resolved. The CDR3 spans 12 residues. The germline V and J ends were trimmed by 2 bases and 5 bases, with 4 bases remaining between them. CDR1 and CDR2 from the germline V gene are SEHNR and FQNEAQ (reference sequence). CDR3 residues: CASSLSHNEQFF. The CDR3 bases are TGTGCCAGCAGCTTAAGTCACAATGAGCAGTTCTTC.

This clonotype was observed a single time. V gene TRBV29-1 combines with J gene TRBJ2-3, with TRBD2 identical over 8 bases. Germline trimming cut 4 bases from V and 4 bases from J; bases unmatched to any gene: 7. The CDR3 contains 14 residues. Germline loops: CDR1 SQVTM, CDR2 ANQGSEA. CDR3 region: CSVVLAVGPDTQYF. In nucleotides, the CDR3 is TGCAGCGTTGTACTAGCGGTTGGGCCAGATACGCAGTATTTT.

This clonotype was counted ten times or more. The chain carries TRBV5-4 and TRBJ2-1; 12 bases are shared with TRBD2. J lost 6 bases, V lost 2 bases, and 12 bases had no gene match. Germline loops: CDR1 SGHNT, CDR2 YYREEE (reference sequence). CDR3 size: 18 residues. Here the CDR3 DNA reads TGTGCCAGCAGCTTACCGGGACTAGCGGGCCTGGGGGGCAATGAGCAGTTCTTC. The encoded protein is CASSLPGLAGLGGNEQFF.

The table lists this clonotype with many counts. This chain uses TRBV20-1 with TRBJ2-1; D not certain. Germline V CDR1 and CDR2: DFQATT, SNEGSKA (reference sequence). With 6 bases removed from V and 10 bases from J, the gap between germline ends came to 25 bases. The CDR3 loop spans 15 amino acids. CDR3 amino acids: CSASSLRPEGREQFF. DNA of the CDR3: TGCAGTGCCTCATCTCTCAGGCCGGAAGGTAGAGAGCAGTTCTTC.

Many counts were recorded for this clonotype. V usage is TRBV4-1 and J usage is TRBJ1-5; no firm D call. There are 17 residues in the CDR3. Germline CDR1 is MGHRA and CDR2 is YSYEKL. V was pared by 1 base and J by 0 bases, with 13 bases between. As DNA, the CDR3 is TGCGCCAGCAGCCAAGTGAATATGGGTTTTAGCAATCAGCCCCAGCATTTT. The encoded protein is CASSQVNMGFSNQPQHF.

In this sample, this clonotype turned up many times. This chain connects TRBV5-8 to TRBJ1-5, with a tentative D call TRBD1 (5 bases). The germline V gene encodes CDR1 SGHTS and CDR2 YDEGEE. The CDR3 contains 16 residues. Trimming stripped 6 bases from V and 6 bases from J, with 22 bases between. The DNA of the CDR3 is TGTGCCAGCACCCCGGGTGGGGGTTTTGGTTTTCAGCCCCAGCATTTT. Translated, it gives CASTPGGGFGFQPQHF. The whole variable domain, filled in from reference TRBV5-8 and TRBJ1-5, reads EAGVTQSPTHLIKTRGQQATLRCSPISGHTSVYWYQQALGLGLQFLLWYDEGEERNRGNFPPRFSGRQFPNYSSELNVNALELEDSALYLCASTPGGGFGFQPQHFGDGTRLSIL.

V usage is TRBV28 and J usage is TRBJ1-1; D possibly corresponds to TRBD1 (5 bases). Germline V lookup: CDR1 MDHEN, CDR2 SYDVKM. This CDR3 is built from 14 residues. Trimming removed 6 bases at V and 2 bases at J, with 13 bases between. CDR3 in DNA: TGTGCCAGCAGATTACCGGGGGATAACACTGAAGCTTTCTTT. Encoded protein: CASRLPGDNTEAFF.

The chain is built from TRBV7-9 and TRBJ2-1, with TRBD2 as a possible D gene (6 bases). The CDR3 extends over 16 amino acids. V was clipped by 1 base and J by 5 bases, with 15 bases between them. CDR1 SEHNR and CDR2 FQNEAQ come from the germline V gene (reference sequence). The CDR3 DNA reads TGTGCCAGCAGCTTAGAAGCGGGCTTAAGGGACAATGAGCAGTTCTTC. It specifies CASSLEAGLRDNEQFF.

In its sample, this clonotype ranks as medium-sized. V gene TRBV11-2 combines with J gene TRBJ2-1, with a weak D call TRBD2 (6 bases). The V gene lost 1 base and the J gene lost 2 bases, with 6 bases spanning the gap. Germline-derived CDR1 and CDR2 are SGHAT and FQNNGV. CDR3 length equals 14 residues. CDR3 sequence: CASSLAGAYNEQFF. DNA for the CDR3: TGTGCCAGCAGCTTAGCGGGGGCCTACAATGAGCAGTTCTTC.

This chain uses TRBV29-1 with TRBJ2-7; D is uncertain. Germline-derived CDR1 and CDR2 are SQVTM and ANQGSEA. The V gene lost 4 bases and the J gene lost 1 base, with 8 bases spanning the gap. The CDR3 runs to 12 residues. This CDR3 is CSVALASYEQYF. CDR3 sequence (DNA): TGCAGCGTTGCACTCGCATCCTACGAGCAGTACTTC.

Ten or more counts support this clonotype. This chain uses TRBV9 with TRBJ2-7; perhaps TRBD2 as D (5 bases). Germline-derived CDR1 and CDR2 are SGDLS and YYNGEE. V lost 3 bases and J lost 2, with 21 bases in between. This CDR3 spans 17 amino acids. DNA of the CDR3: TGTGCCAGCAGCGGAGGGATATTAGATCACGGGACCTACGAGCAGTACTTC. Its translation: CASSGGILDHGTYEQYF.

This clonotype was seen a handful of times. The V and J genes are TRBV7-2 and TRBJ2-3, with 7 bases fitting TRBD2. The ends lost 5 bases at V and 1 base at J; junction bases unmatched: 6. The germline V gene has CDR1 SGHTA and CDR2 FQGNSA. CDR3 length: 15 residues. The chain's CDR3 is CASSLYTSGTDTQYF. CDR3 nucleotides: TGTGCCAGCAGCCTGTACACTAGCGGCACAGATACGCAGTATTTT.

CDR3 protein: CSVVGGNLYNEQFF. DNA of the CDR3: TGCAGCGTTGTTGGCGGGAATCTATACAATGAGCAGTTCTTC. The J gene is TRBJ2-1, the V gene TRBV29-1; TRBD2 is a possible D gene (6 bases). Trimming cost V 4 bases and J 4 bases, with 14 bases left between them. CDR3 length: 14 residues. The V gene's germline CDR1 is SQVTM and CDR2 ANQGSEA.

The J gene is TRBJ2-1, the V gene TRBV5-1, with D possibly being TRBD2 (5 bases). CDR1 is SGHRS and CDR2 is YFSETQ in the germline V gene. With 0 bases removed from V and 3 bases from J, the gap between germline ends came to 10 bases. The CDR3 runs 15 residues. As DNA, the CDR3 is TGCGCCAGCAGCTTGGCCCGACGGGACTACAATGAGCAGTTCTTC. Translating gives CASSLARRDYNEQFF.

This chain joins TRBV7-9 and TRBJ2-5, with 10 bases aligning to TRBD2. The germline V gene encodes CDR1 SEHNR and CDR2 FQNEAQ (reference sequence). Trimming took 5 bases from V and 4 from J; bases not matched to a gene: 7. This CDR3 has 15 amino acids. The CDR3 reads CASSPGASGGETQYF. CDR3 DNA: TGTGCCAGCAGCCCCGGTGCTAGCGGGGGAGAGACCCAGTACTTC.

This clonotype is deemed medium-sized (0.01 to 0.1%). CDR3 sequence (DNA): TGCAGCGTGACCTCAGGGGGCGCGGCAGATACGCAGTATTTT. Amino acids: CSVTSGGAADTQYF. V and J are TRBV29-1 and TRBJ2-3; 8 bases are a match to TRBD1. Germline CDR1 SQVTM, CDR2 ANQGSEA. The CDR3 loop spans 14 amino acids. J lost 4 bases, V lost 6 bases, and 9 bases had no gene match.